This T cell receptor beta chain comes out of a study of immune evolution from preneoplasia to lung adenocarcinoma. Notes on the study in general: Later-stage lesions seemingly showed higher T cell density and diversity than normal lung.

The CDR3 runs 16 residues. The V end lost 3 bases, the J end lost 0 bases, and 14 bases lay between the germline ends. In germline, CDR1 is LNHDA, CDR2 SQIVND (reference sequence). Two lung cancer pathologists independently confirmed each histologic diagnosis. On this clone itself: Its antigen is undetermined.

TCRdb's copy holds only in-frame clones and misses some; the assay was immunoSEQ multiplex PCR. The sample records around 10,000 clones, more than 70% being singletons. Sequencing was performed on FFPE normal lung tissue adjacent to the tumor. This TCR was recovered from a person in their sixties with lung adenocarcinoma. Some clones in this sample may be carry-over from other donors' samples. The chain joins TRBV19 to TRBJ1-1; D is possibly TRBD1 (5 bases). For the CDR3, the DNA is TGTGCCAGTAGTATTCGGACAAACCGCATGAACACTGAAGCTTTCTTT. Protein product: CASSIRTNRMNTEAFF.